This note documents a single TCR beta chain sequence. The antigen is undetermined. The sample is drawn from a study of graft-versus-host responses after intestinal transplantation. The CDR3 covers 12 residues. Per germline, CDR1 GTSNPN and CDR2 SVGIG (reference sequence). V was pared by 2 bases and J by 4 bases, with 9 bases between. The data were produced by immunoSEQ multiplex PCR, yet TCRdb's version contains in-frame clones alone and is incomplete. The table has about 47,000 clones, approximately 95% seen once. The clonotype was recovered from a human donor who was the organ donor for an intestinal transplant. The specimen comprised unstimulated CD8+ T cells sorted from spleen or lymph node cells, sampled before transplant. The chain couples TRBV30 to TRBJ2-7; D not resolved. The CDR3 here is CAWSPGAYEQYF. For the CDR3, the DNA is TGTGCCTGGAGTCCGGGCGCGTACGAGCAGTACTTC.